The clone carrying this TCR beta chain occurred a few times. What it binds is not known. These data are taken from a study of regulatory T cells in long-lasting Graves disease. Study findings and constraints: Persistent Graves' patients showed less TCR diversity than newly diagnosed patients showed.

Relying on iRepertoire HTBI primers and Arm-PCR of CDR3 regions, the team built TCR beta libraries. TCRdb re-analysed the multiplex PCR reads in MiXCR, keeping a single row per CDR3 protein. This table holds 350,000 to 550,000 distinct CDR3 sequences, approximately 16% found once. This CDR3 contains 14 residues. The V end lost 3 bases, the J end lost 0 bases, and 6 bases lay between the germline ends. Germline V lookup: CDR1 MDHEN, CDR2 SYDVKM. Indicated time point: newly diagnosed GD, antithyroid drugs for less than 3 months. After RNA was extracted from PBMCs, the TCR library was made from it. This same sample was also taken into another study, of T cells in Graves' hyperthyroidism and ophthalmopathy. That source adds: Together with thyroid ultrasound, orbital computed tomography, serum thyroxine and TRAb, clinical symptoms were used for diagnoses.

The TCR was taken from a woman younger than 35 with Graves disease. This chain uses TRBV28 with TRBJ1-5; D unresolved. The material sequenced was peripheral blood mononuclear cells (PBMCs), taken at new diagnosis, from a patient treated with antithyroid drugs. DNA for the CDR3: TGTGCCAGCAGTTTTTCGGATAGCAATCAGCCCCAGCATTTT. This encodes CASSFSDSNQPQHF.